Sequencing of this T cell receptor (beta chain) was carried out in a study of cytomegalovirus exposure and HLA in healthy donors. In the PCR, 60 Vbeta and 13 Jbeta primers were used. Sequencing was performed with immunoSEQ multiplex PCR; in TCRdb, only in-frame clones are kept and a portion is missing. Recorded for this sample: just over 150,000 clones. Germline V lookup: CDR1 MNHEY, CDR2 SVGAGI. There are 13 residues in the CDR3. V was trimmed by 4 bases and J by 6 bases, leaving 12 bases between them. Study observations and caveats: Analyses of presence/absence relied on an assumption of roughly uniform sequencing depth across donors. In a later analysis, TCR association rates varied by HLA locus: DRB1 most, HLA-C fewest.

As for this clone: Its antigen is as yet unknown.

Sequencing input: PBMCs. The chain couples TRBV6-5 to TRBJ1-2; a possible D gene is TRBD1 (5 bases). The clonotype originates from a woman aged 55-69 years in good health and CMV-seronegative. CDR3: CASSSQGADGYTF. CDR3 DNA sequence: TGTGCCAGCAGTTCCCAAGGGGCGGATGGCTACACCTTC.